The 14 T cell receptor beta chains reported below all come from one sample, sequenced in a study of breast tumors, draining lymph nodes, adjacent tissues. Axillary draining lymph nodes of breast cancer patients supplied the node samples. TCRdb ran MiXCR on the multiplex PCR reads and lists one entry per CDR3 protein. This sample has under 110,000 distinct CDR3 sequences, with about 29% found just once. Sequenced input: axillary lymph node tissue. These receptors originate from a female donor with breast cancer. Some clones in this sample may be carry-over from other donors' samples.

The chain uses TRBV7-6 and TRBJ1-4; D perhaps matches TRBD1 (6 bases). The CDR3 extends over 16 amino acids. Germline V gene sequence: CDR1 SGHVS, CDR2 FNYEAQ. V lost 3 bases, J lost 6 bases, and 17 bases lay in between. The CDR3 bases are TGTGCCAGCAGCTTCCCGTCAGGGGAAGTGGATGAAAAACTGTTTTTT. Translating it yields CASSFPSGEVDEKLFF.

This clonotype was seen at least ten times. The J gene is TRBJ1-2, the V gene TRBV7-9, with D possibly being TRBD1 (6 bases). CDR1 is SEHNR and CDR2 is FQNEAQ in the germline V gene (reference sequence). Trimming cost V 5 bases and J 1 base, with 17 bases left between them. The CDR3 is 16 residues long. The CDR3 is CASSPNTWGLNYGYTF. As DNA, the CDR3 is TGTGCCAGCAGCCCCAATACTTGGGGGCTTAACTATGGCTACACCTTC.

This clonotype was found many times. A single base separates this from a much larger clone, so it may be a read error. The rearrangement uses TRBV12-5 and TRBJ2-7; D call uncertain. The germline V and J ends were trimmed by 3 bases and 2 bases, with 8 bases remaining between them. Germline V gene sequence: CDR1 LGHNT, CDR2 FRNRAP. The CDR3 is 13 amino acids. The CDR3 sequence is CASGFVQTYEQYF. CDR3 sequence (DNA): TGTGCTAGTGGTTTCGTACAGACCTACGAGCAGTACTTC.

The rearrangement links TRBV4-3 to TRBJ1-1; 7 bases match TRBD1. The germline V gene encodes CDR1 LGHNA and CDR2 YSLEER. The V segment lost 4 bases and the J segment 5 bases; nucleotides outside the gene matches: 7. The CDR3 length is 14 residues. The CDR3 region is CASSLKGAGTEAFF. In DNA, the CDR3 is TGCGCCAGCAGCCTTAAGGGGGCAGGTACTGAAGCTTTCTTT.

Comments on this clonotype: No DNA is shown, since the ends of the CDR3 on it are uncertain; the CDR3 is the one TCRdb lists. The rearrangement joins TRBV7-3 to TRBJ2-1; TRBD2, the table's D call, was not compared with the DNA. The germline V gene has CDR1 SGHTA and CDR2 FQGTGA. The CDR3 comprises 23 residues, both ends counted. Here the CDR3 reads CASSFYICSARDLVAGVLNEQFF.

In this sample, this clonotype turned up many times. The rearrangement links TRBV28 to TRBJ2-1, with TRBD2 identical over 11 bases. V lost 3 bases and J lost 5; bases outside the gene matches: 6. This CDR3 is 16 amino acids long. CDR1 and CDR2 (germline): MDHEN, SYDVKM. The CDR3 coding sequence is TGTGCCAGCAGTTTGTCCGGGACTAGCGGAGACAATGAGCAGTTCTTC. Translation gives CASSLSGTSGDNEQFF.

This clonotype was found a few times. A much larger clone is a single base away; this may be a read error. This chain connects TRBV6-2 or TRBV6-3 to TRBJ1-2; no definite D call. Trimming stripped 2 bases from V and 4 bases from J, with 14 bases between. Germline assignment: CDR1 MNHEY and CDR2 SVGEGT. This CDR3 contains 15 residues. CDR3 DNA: TGTGCCAGCAGTTACCGGGGATACTCGCCCTATGGCTACACCTTC. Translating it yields CASSYRGYSPYGYTF.

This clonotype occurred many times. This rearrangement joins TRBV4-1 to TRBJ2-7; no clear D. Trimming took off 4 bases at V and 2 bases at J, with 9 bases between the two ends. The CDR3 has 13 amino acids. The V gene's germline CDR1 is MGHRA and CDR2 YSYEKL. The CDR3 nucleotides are TGCGCCAGCAGCCCCGGCGGCACCTACGAGCAGTACTTC. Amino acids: CASSPGGTYEQYF.

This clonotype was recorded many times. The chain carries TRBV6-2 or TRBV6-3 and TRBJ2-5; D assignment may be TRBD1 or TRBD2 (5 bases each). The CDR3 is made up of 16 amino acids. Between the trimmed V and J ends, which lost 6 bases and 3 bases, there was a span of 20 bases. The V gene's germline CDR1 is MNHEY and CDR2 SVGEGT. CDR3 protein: CASSSPGPISEETQYF. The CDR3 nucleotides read TGTGCCAGCAGCTCCCCGGGACCGATATCCGAAGAGACCCAGTACTTC.

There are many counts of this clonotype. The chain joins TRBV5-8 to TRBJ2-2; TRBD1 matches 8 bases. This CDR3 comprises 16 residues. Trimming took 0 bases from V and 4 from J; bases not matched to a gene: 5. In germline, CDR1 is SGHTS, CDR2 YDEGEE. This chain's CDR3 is CASSLAGGRFTGELFF. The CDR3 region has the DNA TGTGCCAGCAGCTTGGCAGGGGGCAGGTTCACCGGGGAGCTGTTTTTT.

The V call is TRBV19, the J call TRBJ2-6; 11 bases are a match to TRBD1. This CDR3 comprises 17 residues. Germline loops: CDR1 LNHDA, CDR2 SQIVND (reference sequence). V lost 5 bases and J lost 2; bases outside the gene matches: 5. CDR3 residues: CASSPWTGGAGANVLTF. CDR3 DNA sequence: TGTGCCAGTAGTCCGTGGACAGGGGGCGCTGGGGCCAACGTCCTGACTTTC.

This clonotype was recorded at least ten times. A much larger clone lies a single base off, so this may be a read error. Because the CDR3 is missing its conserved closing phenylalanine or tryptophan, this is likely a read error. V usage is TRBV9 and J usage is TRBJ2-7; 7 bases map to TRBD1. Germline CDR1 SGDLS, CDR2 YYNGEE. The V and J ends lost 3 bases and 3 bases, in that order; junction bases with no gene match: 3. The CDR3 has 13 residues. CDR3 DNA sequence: TGTGCCAGCAGCGGAGGGGGCCACTACGAGCAGTACTCC. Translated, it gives CASSGGGHYEQYS.

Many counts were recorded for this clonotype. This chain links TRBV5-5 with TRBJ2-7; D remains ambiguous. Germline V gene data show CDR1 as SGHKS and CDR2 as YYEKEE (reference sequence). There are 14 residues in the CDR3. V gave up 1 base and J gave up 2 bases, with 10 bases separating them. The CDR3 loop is CASSLLTAAYEQYF. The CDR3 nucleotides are TGTGCCAGCAGCTTGCTTACAGCCGCCTACGAGCAGTACTTC.

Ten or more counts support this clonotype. Written as DNA, the CDR3 is TGTGCCAGCAGCTTAGGGACATCTTACAATGAGCAGTTCTTC. It codes for CASSLGTSYNEQFF. V and J are TRBV7-2 and TRBJ2-1; D is perhaps TRBD1 (5 bases). The CDR3 is made up of 14 amino acids. Germline lookup yields CDR1 SGHTA and CDR2 FQGNSA. Trimming took 1 base from V and 4 from J, leaving 8 bases between them.